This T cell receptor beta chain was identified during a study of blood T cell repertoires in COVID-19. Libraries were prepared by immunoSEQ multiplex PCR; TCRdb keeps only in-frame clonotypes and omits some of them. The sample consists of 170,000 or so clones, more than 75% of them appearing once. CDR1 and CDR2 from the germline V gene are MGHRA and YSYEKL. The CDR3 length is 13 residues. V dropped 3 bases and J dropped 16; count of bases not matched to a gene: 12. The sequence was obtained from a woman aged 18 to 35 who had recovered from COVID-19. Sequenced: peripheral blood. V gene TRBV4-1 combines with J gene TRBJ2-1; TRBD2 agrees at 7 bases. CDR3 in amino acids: CASSQAWAGVQFF. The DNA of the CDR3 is TGCGCCAGCAGCCAGGCGTGGGCGGGAGTACAATTCTTC.